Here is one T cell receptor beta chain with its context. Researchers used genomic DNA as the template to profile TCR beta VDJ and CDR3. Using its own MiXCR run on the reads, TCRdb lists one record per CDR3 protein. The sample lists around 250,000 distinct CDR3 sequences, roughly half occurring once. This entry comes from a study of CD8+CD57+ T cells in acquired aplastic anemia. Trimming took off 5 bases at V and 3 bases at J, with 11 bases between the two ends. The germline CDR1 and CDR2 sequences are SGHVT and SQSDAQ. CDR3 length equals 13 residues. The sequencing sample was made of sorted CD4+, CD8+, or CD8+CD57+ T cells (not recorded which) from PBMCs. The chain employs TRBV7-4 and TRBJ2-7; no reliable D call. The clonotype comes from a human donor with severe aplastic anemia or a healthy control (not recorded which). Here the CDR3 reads CASSVEPGYEQYF. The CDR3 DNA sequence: TGTGCCAGCAGCGTAGAGCCGGGCTACGAGCAGTACTTC. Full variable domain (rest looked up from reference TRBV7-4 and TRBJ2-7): GAGVSQSPRYKVAKRGRDVALRCDSISGHVTLYWYRQTLGQGSEVLTYSQSDAQRDKSGRPSGRFSAERPERSVSTLKIQRTEQGDSAVYLCASSVEPGYEQYFGPGTRLTVT.